This TCR beta chain was sequenced for a study of human T cells and chemical hapten exposure. For the study at large: Patch testing placed 0.01% DPC on the upper back, with readings at 6 days. The study enrolled mostly female patients with alopecia areata, totalis or universalis. Across samples, TCR yields varied, mostly owing to small differences in pooled library volumes.

As the library was built, unique molecular identifiers were attached to individual cDNA molecules. TCRdb ran MiXCR on the RACE reads and lists one entry per CDR3 protein. The sample yields some 91,000 distinct CDR3 sequences, roughly an eighth seen once. Specified time point: patch test 1, 2 weeks after DPC sensitization. Treatment reported: therapeutic diphenylcyclopropenone sensitization with weekly scalp DPC. The V gene's germline CDR1 is DFQATT and CDR2 SNEGSKA (reference sequence). The CDR3 has 12 amino acids. Trimming stripped 5 bases from V and 5 bases from J, with 13 bases between. This TCR came from a woman aged 40 to 50 with alopecia areata. Some clones in this sample may be carry-over from other donors' samples. The chain has TRBV20-1 and TRBJ2-7; D tentatively fits TRBD1 or TRBD2 (6 bases each). The sample consisted of whole blood, taken in connection with sensitization to the hapten diphenylcyclopropenone (DPC). CDR3 sequence reads: CSARRGQDEQYF. CDR3 bases: TGCAGTGCTCGACGGGGGCAAGACGAGCAGTACTTC.